The TCR beta chain under discussion was sequenced for a study of cytomegalovirus exposure and HLA in healthy donors. Study findings and constraints: The authors considered a cluster of highly shared sequence variants likely to be a sequencing artifact. In a later analysis, the majority of CMV-associated beta chains seemingly showed HLA restriction. TCR sequences were mostly rare, though some public TCRs occurred in many donors.

Primers: 60 Vbeta forward and 13 Jbeta reverse. The table came from immunoSEQ multiplex PCR; TCRdb's copy has only in-frame clones and leaves some out. The table lists approximately 160,000 clones, approximately 77% of them singletons. The CDR3 sequence is 13 residues long. V was clipped by 5 bases and J by 1 base, with 7 bases between them. CDR1 MGHDK and CDR2 SYGVNS come from the germline V gene. This clone appeared a single time. What it binds is unknown. This clonotype was sampled from a male donor in good health and CMV-seropositive. The sequencing input was PBMCs. This chain joins TRBV25-1 and TRBJ2-3; no firm D call. CDR3 amino acids: CASSPGRTDTQYF. Written as DNA, the CDR3 is TGTGCCAGCAGTCCTGGCCGCACAGATACGCAGTATTTT.